This entry features one T cell receptor (beta chain) sequence. TCRdb redid the calling of the 5' RACE reads with MiXCR, one entry per CDR3 protein. The table shows some 150,000 distinct CDR3 sequences, with around 21% occurring only once. This record belongs to a study of T-cell memory formation after mild COVID-19. This CDR3 region has 15 residues. Trimming at V came to 3 bases and at J to 4 bases, leaving 5 bases not matched to a gene. Germline CDR1 is MGHRA and CDR2 is YSYEKL. The TCR sequence derives from an adult woman who had mild COVID-19 (a few samples of this study predate the infection). Cell type and time point are not known. The chain carries TRBV4-1 and TRBJ2-2; TRBD2 matches at 7 bases. Sequencing was carried out using PBMCs or a T cell subset sorted from them (not recorded which). The CDR3 DNA reads TGCGCCAGCAGCCAGGGGGGGACCGCCACCGGGGAGCTGTTTTTT. This encodes CASSQGGTATGELFF.